This TCR beta chain appears in the sequencing data of a study of cytomegalovirus exposure and HLA in healthy donors. General study findings and limits: A few CMV-associated chains proved CMV antigen-specific in vitro. Later analysis identified a missense DCLRE1C variant that was linked to TCR beta V- and J-gene trimming. Some segments of the V type, notably TRBV6-2 and TRBV6-3, were excluded as indistinguishable.

Of note for this clone: The antigen is undetermined.

13 Jbeta primers and 60 Vbeta primers were used for the PCR. The method was immunoSEQ multiplex PCR; TCRdb's version includes in-frame clones alone and lacks a portion of them. The sample yields 150,000 to 200,000 clones, 75% to 85% seen once. When sampled, the donors appeared nominally healthy, though they likely had unrecorded immune exposures. In germline, CDR1 is SGHVS, CDR2 FNYEAQ. Trimming at V came to 5 bases and at J to 1 base, leaving 11 bases not matched to a gene. CDR3 length: 18 residues. The V call is TRBV7-6, the J call TRBJ2-2; 9 bases agree with TRBD2. Sample: PBMCs. This TCR was recovered from a woman in her 30s in good health and CMV-seropositive. CDR3 loop: CASSRIAGERLNTGELFF. CDR3 nucleotides: TGTGCCAGCAGCCGGATAGCGGGAGAGCGGTTGAACACCGGGGAGCTGTTTTTT.